Following are 14 T cell receptor beta chains from one sample sequenced in a study of blood T cell repertoires in COVID-19. The assay was immunoSEQ multiplex PCR, and TCRdb's table has in-frame clones only and misses some. The sample holds about 100,000 clones, about 88% seen once. Sequencing was done on a sample of peripheral blood. The receptors shown here come from a man aged 30 to 39 in a cohort sampled during active COVID-19.

This rearrangement joins TRBV29-1 to TRBJ2-5; 8 nucleotides line up with TRBD2. Germline-derived CDR1 and CDR2 are SQVTM and ANQGSEA. J was trimmed by 5 bases and V by 7 bases; bases with no gene match: 12. This CDR3 comprises 14 residues. The CDR3 sequence: CSGLPGTRSETQYF. The CDR3 region has the DNA TGCAGCGGTCTGCCCGGGACTAGGTCTGAGACCCAGTACTTC.

The rearrangement uses TRBV7-2 and TRBJ2-1; TRBD2 matches at 9 bases. J gave up 4 bases and V 8 bases, and 9 bases lay outside the gene matches. Germline lookup yields CDR1 SGHTA and CDR2 FQGNSA. There are 15 residues in the CDR3. The CDR3 region has the DNA TGTGCCAGCGGCTGGGCGGGGGGGGTGTACAATGAGCAGTTCTTC. This translates into CASGWAGGVYNEQFF.

The count of this clone is one. This chain joins TRBV20-1 and TRBJ2-1; 8 bases fit TRBD2. This CDR3 is 14 amino acids long. The germline V gene has CDR1 DFQATT and CDR2 SNEGSKA (reference sequence). J gave up 7 bases and V 3 bases, and 8 bases lay outside the gene matches. DNA for the CDR3: TGCAGTGCTAGTGCCGGGGGGGCCTGGAATGAGCAGTTCTTC. Its protein product is CSASAGGAWNEQFF.

The chain joins TRBV28 to TRBJ2-7, with TRBD1 matching 10 bases. The CDR3 is 14 amino acids. Unmatched junction bases numbered 2, after V lost 4 bases and J lost 2 bases. CDR1 is MDHEN and CDR2 is SYDVKM in the germline V gene. The CDR3 loop reads CASSWGTGAYEQYF. CDR3 sequence (DNA): TGTGCCAGCAGTTGGGGGACAGGGGCCTACGAGCAGTACTTC.

The rearrangement uses TRBV2 and TRBJ1-1; no reliable D call. The V end was cut by 7 bases, the J end by 10 bases, with 22 bases between. The CDR3 consists of 14 residues. Germline V gives CDR1 SNHLY, CDR2 FYNNEI. CDR3 amino acids: CASKGGYLGIGAFF. As DNA, the CDR3 is TGTGCCAGCAAGGGCGGGTACCTTGGGATAGGAGCTTTCTTT.

V usage is TRBV27 and J usage is TRBJ2-7, with a weak D call TRBD1 (7 bases). The CDR3 has 14 amino acids. Germline V CDR1 and CDR2: MNHEY, SMNVEV (reference sequence). Trimming removed 8 bases from V and 1 base from J, with 15 bases in between. In nucleotides, the CDR3 is TGTGCCAGCTGGGGGCAGGGGGGATCCTACGAGCAGTACTTC. It yields the protein CASWGQGGSYEQYF.

The chain combines TRBV12-3 or TRBV12-4 with TRBJ2-1; 8 nucleotides match TRBD2. V was pared by 4 bases and J by 13 bases, with 9 bases of the junction left unmatched. The CDR3 spans 13 residues. CDR3 bases: TGTGCCAGCAGTTGGGGCCGGGGGGGCGGTCAGTTCTTC. Translating gives CASSWGRGGGQFF.

This sequence joins TRBV9 and TRBJ1-6, with D tentatively TRBD1 (6 bases). The CDR3 is 16 residues long. Trimming took 0 bases from V and 6 from J, leaving 13 bases between them. CDR1 is SGDLS, CDR2 YYNGEE, per germline. CDR3 loop: CASSVDQGQGNSPLHF. CDR3 nucleotides: TGTGCCAGCAGCGTAGATCAGGGGCAGGGTAATTCACCCCTCCACTTT.

This sequence joins TRBV3-1 (or the pseudogene TRBV3-2) and TRBJ2-7; D is ambiguous. Trimming shortened V by 5 bases and J by 3 bases, and 20 bases separated the two germline ends. The V gene's germline CDR1 is LGHDT and CDR2 YNNKEL (reference sequence). The length of the CDR3 is 16 residues. The CDR3 loop is CASSYSWAEINYEQYF. The CDR3 DNA is TGTGCCAGCAGCTACTCCTGGGCAGAGATAAACTACGAGCAGTACTTC.

This clone was recorded once. The J gene is TRBJ2-1, the V gene TRBV30, with 11 bases identical to TRBD2. From germline, CDR1 is GTSNPN and CDR2 SVGIG (reference sequence). This CDR3 spans 16 amino acids. Trimming at V came to 2 bases and at J to 3 bases, leaving 6 bases not matched to a gene. The CDR3 DNA sequence: TGTGCCTGGAGTCTCCTTCTAGCGGGGGGCTACAATGAGCAGTTCTTC. Translation gives CAWSLLLAGGYNEQFF.

This chain links TRBV18 with TRBJ1-4, with 7 bases aligning to TRBD1. V shed 2 bases, J shed 8 bases, and the junction held 17 bases outside the gene matches. CDR1 is KGHSH and CDR2 is LQKENI in the germline V gene. CDR3 size: 18 residues. The CDR3: CASSPVDCRPTGFEKLFF. The CDR3 nucleotides read TGTGCCAGCTCACCAGTAGATTGTAGACCGACAGGGTTCGAAAAACTGTTTTTT.

As for this clone: This CDR3 is also generated by other DNA sequences in the sample. The chain employs TRBV5-1 and TRBJ2-3; D ambiguous. This CDR3 comprises 12 residues. CDR1 and CDR2 (germline): SGHRS, YFSETQ. V lost 2 bases to trimming and J lost 6 bases, with 7 bases between them. As DNA, the CDR3 is TGCGCCAGCAGCTTTGGCGGCGATACGCAGTATTTT. Translating it yields CASSFGGDTQYF.

The chain uses TRBV30 and TRBJ2-2; 8 bases map to TRBD1. The V gene's germline CDR1 is GTSNPN and CDR2 SVGIG (reference sequence). There are 16 residues in the CDR3. Trimming at V came to 0 bases and at J to 4 bases, leaving 7 bases not matched to a gene. The CDR3 DNA is TGTGCCTGGAGTGTCGGACAGGGAGTGTCCACCGGGGAGCTGTTTTTT. Translating it yields CAWSVGQGVSTGELFF.

The chain links TRBV6-1 to TRBJ1-2, with D tentatively TRBD1 (6 bases). CDR3 length: 16 residues. Germline V gene sequence: CDR1 MNHNS, CDR2 SASEGT. Trimming left V 2 bases short and J 1 base short, with 14 bases between. The CDR3 DNA follows: TGTGCCAGCAGTGAATGGGGGGGAGGGGGTAACTATGGCTACACCTTC. This translates into CASSEWGGGGNYGYTF.